The clone carrying this T cell receptor (beta chain) occurred many times. Its cognate antigen is unknown. Trimming stripped 3 bases from V and 4 bases from J, with 15 bases between. CDR1 is KGHSH, CDR2 LQKENI, per germline. The CDR3 loop spans 15 amino acids. No patient had received any treatment before thyroid surgery. These data are taken from a study of metastatic and nonmetastatic thyroid tumors. Background on the study: Comparative analysis of repertoires was undertaken across blood and tumor or nodule tissue obtained from malignant and benign thyroid patients. Overall study results and limits: Significantly higher TCR beta diversity was reportedly seen in malignant thyroid tumors than benign nodules, in blood and tumor.

Authors' methods: The study took CDR3 differences across clinicopathological groups and made a distant-metastasis classifier for papillary thyroid cancer from them. TCRdb recomputed clones from the PCR reads via MiXCR. It is TCRdb's table, rather than the study itself, that gives the V and J calls and clone size. The repertoire includes under 7,500 clones, around 3.3% of them detected once, and roughly 17% sits in the top ten. This clonotype originated in a female donor with papillary thyroid cancer or a benign thyroid nodule (not recorded which). Some clones in this sample may be carry-over from other donors' samples. The sample was tumor tissue. V usage is TRBV18 and J usage is TRBJ1-2; D is unresolved. The CDR3: CASSPTRTAAYGYTF. In DNA, the CDR3 is TGTGCCAGCTCACCCACCAGAACGGCCGCCTATGGCTACACCTTC. The whole variable domain, filled in from reference TRBV18 and TRBJ1-2, reads NAGVMQNPRHLVRRRGQEARLRCSPMKGHSHVYWYRQLPEEGLKFMVYLQKENIIDESGMPKERFSAEFPKEGPSILRIQQVVRGDSAAYFCASSPTRTAAYGYTFGSGTRLTVV.